A selection of T cell receptor beta chains follows, all from one sample in a study of T cells after yellow fever vaccination. Via MiXCR, TCRdb re-called the 5' RACE reads, giving one row per CDR3 protein. Here the sample spans approximately 550,000 distinct CDR3 sequences, about a fifth being singletons. Sequencing used PBMCs, obtained 15 days after the yellow fever booster vaccination. The receptors were gathered from a man between 25 and 39 years old who received the YFV17D yellow fever vaccine. The conserved cysteine and the conserved F or W are not part of the CDR3 here. Fields, in order: J gene, V gene, CDR3 protein.

TRBJ1-1	TRBV7-2	ASSLATGSTEAF
TRBJ2-7	TRBV7-2	ASSSSYAYEQY
TRBJ1-6	TRBV21-1	ASSHGTYVNSPLH
TRBJ2-4	TRBV3-1	ASSRDLENIQY
TRBJ2-3	TRBV14	ASSQETQGWHTDTQY
TRBJ2-3	TRBV20-1	SALADSSTDTQY
TRBJ2-5	TRBV14	ASSQGKGETQY
TRBJ1-2	TRBV5-6	ASSRRMDGYT
TRBJ2-5	TRBV6-5	ASSYGGGTQY
TRBJ2-7	TRBV3-1	ASSHHSGTPSYEQY
TRBJ2-7	TRBV2	ASSEDGYLGTTYEQY
TRBJ2-1	TRBV7-7	ASSSEPRGEQF
TRBJ2-1	TRBV2	AGREAHRNEQF
TRBJ1-1	TRBV30	AWTRALNTEAF
TRBJ2-1	TRBV6-2/TRBV6-3	ASSFGTSGRSF
TRBJ2-1	TRBV5-1	ASSLQGDYNEQF
TRBJ2-7	TRBV27	ASSVSSNSYEQY
TRBJ2-2	TRBV9	ASSVATGRAAAGELF
TRBJ2-2	TRBV6-5	ASSYSMVPSPNTGELF
TRBJ2-7	TRBV20-1	SASGDRGQGEQY
TRBJ2-1	TRBV5-5	ASSETGTTYNEQF
TRBJ2-1	TRBV4-1	ASSRPGQGFENEQF
TRBJ1-1	TRBV10-3	AISDTENTEAF
TRBJ2-2	TRBV24-1	ATGSLTGNTGELF
TRBJ2-3	TRBV5-4	ASSTVGQGGTDTQY
TRBJ2-5	TRBV5-5	ASSHTGQGRETQY
TRBJ2-3	TRBV5-1	ASSLAFSGISKRTDTQY
TRBJ2-3	TRBV7-9	ASSLGGAVGDTQY
TRBJ1-1	TRBV5-1	ASSADRESMNTEAF
TRBJ1-1	TRBV6-5	ASSRGLEAF
TRBJ2-5	TRBV10-1	ASSKPGPGETQY
TRBJ2-7	TRBV6-2/TRBV6-3	ASSYSSQLLRSEQY
TRBJ2-1	TRBV13	ASSALDPEGQQF
TRBJ2-3	TRBV20-1	SADGPGDTQY
TRBJ2-1	TRBV30	AWRQSGSYEQF
TRBJ2-5	TRBV7-2	ASSPDRNQETQY
TRBJ2-5	TRBV7-2	ASSLHAEETQY
TRBJ1-6	TRBV27	ASSRGAFNSPLH
TRBJ2-1	TRBV5-1	ASSAGLAGVRGEQF
TRBJ2-1	TRBV29-1	SAQPTRNAVNEQF
TRBJ1-2	TRBV30	AWSVSPTGYGYT
TRBJ1-1	TRBV6-5	ASSYSWGRVNTEAF
TRBJ2-7	TRBV4-2	ASSQNGGSGEQY
TRBJ2-6	TRBV5-1	ASSLDGMSGANVLT
TRBJ2-1	TRBV7-8	ASNQRTGLYNEQF
TRBJ1-4	TRBV12-3/TRBV12-4	ASSRQGNEKLF
TRBJ2-5	TRBV7-2	ASTTSAGGETQY
TRBJ2-2	TRBV15	ATQGQLNTGELF
TRBJ1-3	TRBV6-5	ASSYSGGSGNTIY
TRBJ2-5	TRBV18	ASSRTSERGETQY
TRBJ2-3	TRBV7-2	ASSLGLAGRDTQY
TRBJ2-2	TRBV5-1	ASSLLGQGNTGELF
TRBJ2-5	TRBV20-1	SARAGLEETQY
TRBJ2-7	TRBV6-6	ASSYTERGEQY